Sequencing of this T cell receptor beta chain was carried out in a study of molecular identifiers for immune sequencing clone quantification. Study context: RNA, taken in replicates from roughly 21,000 or 96,000 naive CD8 cells, was split five ways, with four sequenced. General study results and limits: Underestimated sizes of highly expanded clones could result from identical TCR molecules that share a barcode.

Sorting isolated naive CD8 T cells as CD8+CD4-CCR7+CD45RA+ events. The length of the CDR3 is 14 residues. Trimming took 8 bases from V and 3 from J, leaving 16 bases between them. CDR1 and CDR2 (germline): MNHEY, SVGAGI. One entry per CDR3 protein, called by TCRdb with MiXCR from the PCR reads. The data contain 15,000 to 20,000 distinct CDR3 sequences, under 25% of them singletons. This clonotype has ten or more counts. The antigen is unknown. The genes are TRBV6-5 and TRBJ1-1; possibly TRBD1 for D (5 bases). This TCR was sampled from a human donor in good health. Some libraries in this study had Jurkat cell RNA spiked in. Sequenced material: naive CD8+ T cells from blood, with Jurkat cell RNA spiked in. Subset described: FACS-sorted CD8+CD4-CCR7+CD45RA+ naive T cells. DNA for the CDR3: TGTGCCAGCGGCCCCTGGGACGGCGACACTGAAGCTTTCTTT. Its protein product is CASGPWDGDTEAFF.